This T cell receptor (beta chain) was found in a study of blood T cell repertoires in COVID-19. About the study: The United States, Italy and Spain supplied acute and convalescent COVID-19 samples. T cells, B-cell-depleted T cells, or PBMCs supplied cDNA or gDNA.

Germline values: CDR1 SGDLS, CDR2 YYNGEE. Losses at the gene ends were 3 bases for V and 10 bases for J; bases not matched to a gene: 5. There are 14 residues in the CDR3. How the authors handled the data: By means of reference gene primer amplification, nucleated cell counts were estimated. Sequencing used immunoSEQ multiplex PCR; TCRdb keeps in-frame clones, though not all of them. V and J calls and clone size come straight from that table; D and trimming were deduced from the DNA. The data show 110,000 or so clones, roughly 80% seen once. The gene calls are TRBV9 and TRBJ1-4; 11 positions match TRBD1. The clonotype was recovered from a middle-aged man with acute or convalescent COVID-19. Sequencing used peripheral blood. CDR3 residues: CASSAGQGAGKLFF. DNA for the CDR3: TGTGCCAGCAGCGCCGGACAGGGGGCCGGAAAACTGTTTTTT.